This TCR beta chain came from a study of T cells in Graves' hyperthyroidism and ophthalmopathy. Germline lookup yields CDR1 LGHDT and CDR2 YNNKEL (reference sequence). The CDR3 is made up of 14 amino acids. Between the trimmed V and J ends, which lost 4 bases and 0 bases, there was a span of 8 bases. Amplified TCR beta CDR3 regions derived from RNA transcripts. The study used the HTBI primer set for a first-round RT-PCR of the TCR CDR3. TCRdb processed the multiplex PCR reads anew with MiXCR; each CDR3 protein has one entry. The sample lists about 400,000 distinct CDR3 sequences; around 14% were seen once. Patients aged 18 to 65 had newly diagnosed hyperthyroidism that had lasted under 2 months. Exclusion criteria comprised uncontrolled infection, other autoimmune disease, pregnancy or lactation. Comment on this clonotype: Its antigen remains unknown. A much larger clone lies one base from this, so it may be a read error.

General study points: Progression to ophthalmopathy was predicted a median of roughly 6.6 months early.

This clonotype was sampled from a woman aged 25 to 39 with Graves' hyperthyroidism. Sequencing used blood. The gene calls are TRBV3-1 and TRBJ2-3; D is unresolved. The CDR3 DNA sequence: TGTGCCAGCAGCCCTGAACGGAGCACAGATACGCAGTATTTT. As protein: CASSPERSTDTQYF.